Included here is one T cell receptor beta chain sequence, with context. An input of roughly 0.45 to 1 ug of RNA was subjected to reverse transcription using random hexamers. TCRdb ran MiXCR on the immunoSEQ multiplex PCR reads and lists one entry per CDR3 protein. The table shows roughly 120,000 distinct CDR3 sequences, with just under 95% occurring only once. The data derive from a study of CD8 T cells in Susac syndrome. Germline V gene lookup returns CDR1 SGHTA and CDR2 FQGNSA. The V segment lost 4 bases and the J segment 6 bases; nucleotides outside the gene matches: 2. The CDR3 spans 12 residues. Sequencing was performed on CD4+ T cells from PBMCs. The TCR sequence derives from a human donor in good health. J is TRBJ2-7 and V is TRBV7-2, with 8 bases matching TRBD1. CDR3 in amino acids: CASSWGQAEQYF. The CDR3 coding sequence is TGTGCCAGCAGCTGGGGACAGGCCGAGCAGTACTTC.